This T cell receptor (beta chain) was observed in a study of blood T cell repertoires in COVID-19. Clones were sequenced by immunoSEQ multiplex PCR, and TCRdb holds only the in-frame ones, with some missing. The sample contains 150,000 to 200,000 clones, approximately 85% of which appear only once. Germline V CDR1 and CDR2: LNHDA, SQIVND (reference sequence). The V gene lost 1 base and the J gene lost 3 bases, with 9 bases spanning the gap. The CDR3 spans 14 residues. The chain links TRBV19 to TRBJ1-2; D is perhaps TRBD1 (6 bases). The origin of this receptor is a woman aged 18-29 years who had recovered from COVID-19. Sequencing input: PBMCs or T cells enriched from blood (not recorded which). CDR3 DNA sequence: TGTGCCAGTAGTATAGGGCGACAGGACTATGGCTACACCTTC. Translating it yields CASSIGRQDYGYTF.